Shown below are 12 T cell receptor beta chains from a single sample sequenced in a study of blood T cell repertoires in COVID-19 (TCRdb year 2020). Library preparation used the immunoSEQ multiplex PCR assay. The table comes from immuneACCESS by way of TCRdb, which keeps in-frame sequences with V and J called. Part of the clones is missing from these tables; in studies checked, under half for an unresolved V gene and the rest for unknown reasons. This sample comprises under 200,000 clones, 82% of them detected only once. The leading ten clones occupy roughly 18% of the sample. The sequenced sample consisted of PBMCs or T cells enriched from blood (not recorded which). The receptors derive from a man in his sixties who had recovered from COVID-19.

The V call is TRBV28, the J call TRBJ2-7; 7 positions match TRBD2. Trimming at V came to 5 bases and at J to 12 bases, leaving 16 bases not matched to a gene. Germline loops: CDR1 MDHEN, CDR2 SYDVKM. This CDR3 is built from 14 residues. The CDR3 DNA is TGTGCCAGCAGTCCTTATGGGAGGGGAACCGGGGCGTACTTC. It translates to CASSPYGRGTGAYF.

The chain employs TRBV9 and TRBJ2-2; 16 nucleotides line up with TRBD2. J lost 5 bases, V lost 3 bases, and 10 bases had no gene match. Germline V gene data show CDR1 as SGDLS and CDR2 as YYNGEE. The CDR3 covers 19 residues. This chain's CDR3 is CASSGDGTSGRGKTGELFF. CDR3 bases: TGTGCCAGCAGCGGTGACGGGACTAGCGGGAGGGGGAAGACCGGGGAGCTGTTTTTT.

The CDR3 DNA is TGTGCCACAGACAGGGGACTAGCGGGGGACAATGAGCAGTTCTTC. It yields the protein CATDRGLAGDNEQFF. V is TRBV5-8 and J is TRBJ2-1; 14 bases align to TRBD2. After removal of 9 bases from V and 5 bases from J, the junction contained 7 bases not matched to a gene. CDR1 is SGHTS and CDR2 is YDEGEE in the germline V gene. This CDR3 has 15 amino acids.

This clone was seen a few times. The rearrangement uses TRBV19 and TRBJ1-3; 8 nucleotides line up with TRBD1. From germline, CDR1 is LNHDA and CDR2 SQIVND (reference sequence). The CDR3 is made up of 16 amino acids. The V segment lost 3 bases and the J segment 0 bases; nucleotides outside the gene matches: 4. The CDR3 region has the DNA TGTGCCAGTAGTATGACAGGGGCCTACTCTGGAAACACCATATATTTT. The encoded protein is CASSMTGAYSGNTIYF. The whole variable domain, remainder taken from reference TRBV19 and TRBJ1-3, is DGGITQSPKYLFRKEGQNVTLSCEQNLNHDAMYWYRQDPGQGLRLIYYSQIVNDFQKGDIAEGYSVSREKKESFPLTVTSAQKNPTAFYLCASSMTGAYSGNTIYFGEGSWLTVV.

The chain couples TRBV19 to TRBJ2-2; a weak D match, TRBD1 (5 bases). V was clipped by 5 bases and J by 0 bases, with 10 bases between them. The CDR3 is 15 residues long. CDR1 and CDR2 from the germline V gene are LNHDA and SQIVND (reference sequence). Written as DNA, the CDR3 is TGTGCCAGTAGTCTCGTGACAGCGAACACCGGGGAGCTGTTTTTT. Translated, it gives CASSLVTANTGELFF.

The genes are TRBV5-1 and TRBJ2-5; D is perhaps TRBD1 (6 bases). Per the germline V gene, CDR1 is SGHRS and CDR2 is YFSETQ. Trimming stripped 4 bases from V and 9 bases from J, with 22 bases between. This CDR3 has 15 residues. In DNA form, the CDR3 reads TGCGCCAGCAGCGACTTACCCTCACAGGGCTTGTCCCAGTACTTC. It encodes CASSDLPSQGLSQYF.

The chain has TRBV29-1 and TRBJ2-3; 13 nucleotides match TRBD2. This CDR3 is 15 amino acids long. Germline trimming cut 6 bases from V and 2 bases from J; bases unmatched to any gene: 5. CDR1 is SQVTM and CDR2 is ANQGSEA in the germline V gene. CDR3 DNA: TGCAGCGTCGCGACTAGCGGGGGGTCCACAGATACGCAGTATTTT. This gives the protein CSVATSGGSTDTQYF.

The chain combines TRBV12-3 or TRBV12-4 with TRBJ2-7; D not resolved. The CDR3 is 12 amino acids. Trimming stripped 1 base from V and 2 bases from J, with 3 bases between. CDR3 bases: TGTGCCAGCAGTTTAGTTACCTACGAGCAGTACTTC. Translation: CASSLVTYEQYF.

The V gene is TRBV7-2, the J gene TRBJ2-1; 8 bases line up with TRBD2. With V trimmed by 6 bases and J by 7 bases, 8 bases remained unmatched. Germline V lookup: CDR1 SGHTA, CDR2 FQGNSA. The CDR3 has 14 residues. CDR3 loop: CASRTIAGRNEQFF. The CDR3 DNA reads as TGTGCCAGCAGGACAATAGCGGGAAGGAATGAGCAGTTCTTC.

The J gene is TRBJ2-7, the V gene TRBV12-3 or TRBV12-4; TRBD2 is a possible D gene (5 bases). V dropped 5 bases and J dropped 2 bases, with 10 bases sitting between them. CDR3 length: 13 residues. CDR3 in DNA: TGTGCCAGCAGTCAGCGGTTCCCCTACGAGCAGTACTTC. Translated, it gives CASSQRFPYEQYF.

The chain couples TRBV7-9 to TRBJ2-7; D is uncertain. Deletions cut 2 bases from V and 4 bases from J, with 12 bases between. CDR1 and CDR2 (germline): SEHNR, FQNEAQ (reference sequence). This CDR3 is built from 14 residues. The CDR3 DNA sequence: TGTGCCAGCAGCTTATTGGCTTCAATATACGAGCAGTACTTC. Amino acid sequence: CASSLLASIYEQYF.

This chain links TRBV9 with TRBJ2-7; D not resolved. Germline V gene data show CDR1 as SGDLS and CDR2 as YYNGEE. Trimming shortened V by 5 bases and J by 2 bases, and 14 bases separated the two germline ends. The CDR3 consists of 14 residues. CDR3 sequence reads: CASSTGAKAYEQYF. The CDR3 DNA is TGTGCCAGCAGTACCGGAGCGAAGGCCTACGAGCAGTACTTC.